The text below deals with one T cell receptor (beta chain). Its matching antigen is unknown. Distinct nucleotide sequences in the sample also encode this CDR3. Clones were read by immunoSEQ multiplex PCR, and TCRdb kept only the in-frame ones, dropping some. This sample has about 140,000 clones, with approximately 85% found just once. The data originate from a study of T cell responses to AZD1222 COVID-19 vaccine. CDR1 and CDR2 (germline): LGHDT, YNNKEL (reference sequence). V was pared by 6 bases and J by 2 bases, with 5 bases between. There are 13 residues in the CDR3. Whole-study findings and limits: Clonal diversity was possibly underestimated, and white British individuals and females predominated among donors. The study found Spike-specific TCR breadth and depth rose after two AZD1222 doses. Vaccine-associated CD4 TCRs ranged over spike, dominating at 160-218 and 743-854.

The clonotype was recovered from an adult in good health. The material was peripheral blood, obtained on day 0 of AZD1222 vaccination. The rearrangement uses TRBV3-1 (or the pseudogene TRBV3-2) and TRBJ2-6, with D hard to call. This chain's CDR3 is CASSPPGANVLTF. The CDR3 bases are TGTGCCAGCAGTCCCCCTGGGGCCAACGTCCTGACTTTC.